These 20 T cell receptor beta chains were sequenced from one sample in a study of radiotherapy plus CTLA-4 blockade in lung cancer. Produced via immunoSEQ multiplex PCR; TCRdb's table is partial and in-frame only. The sample carries around 120,000 clones, 78% recorded once. Sequenced here: peripheral blood, sampled from a patient treated with radiotherapy plus ipilimumab. The receptors come from a human donor with non-small cell lung cancer who had a partial response to radiotherapy plus ipilimumab.

The gene calls are TRBV28 and TRBJ2-7; TRBD1 matches at 8 bases. The length of the CDR3 is 16 residues. The junction had 12 bases not matched to a gene; V was cut back by 4 bases and J by 4 bases. Germline values: CDR1 MDHEN, CDR2 SYDVKM. CDR3 DNA sequence: TGTGCCAGCAGTTACTTACGGACAGGGAATTGGTACGAGCAGTACTTC. It codes for CASSYLRTGNWYEQYF.

This sequence joins TRBV28 and TRBJ2-1, with 10 nucleotides matching TRBD2. The CDR3 runs 17 residues. CDR1 is MDHEN, CDR2 SYDVKM, per germline. V lost 5 bases, J lost 1 base, and 8 bases stayed unmatched. CDR3 in DNA: TGTGCCAGCAGTCCATCAACTAGCGGGATATCCTACAATGAGCAGTTCTTC. Its protein product is CASSPSTSGISYNEQFF.

This clone was seen a few times. The V and J genes are TRBV11-3 and TRBJ2-3, with D possibly matching TRBD1 (5 bases). This CDR3 has 16 residues. Trimming took off 1 base at V and 1 base at J, with 12 bases between the two ends. Germline V gene data show CDR1 as SGHNT and CDR2 as YENEEA. CDR3 nucleotides: TGTGCCAGCAGCTTAGTTGCAGGGCTAGGCACAGATACGCAGTATTTT. It yields the protein CASSLVAGLGTDTQYF.

The V and J genes are TRBV10-3 and TRBJ1-1; D ambiguous. The CDR3 is 15 residues long. The V end was cut by 5 bases, the J end by 3 bases, with 16 bases between. CDR1 ENHRY and CDR2 SYGVKD come from the germline V gene. CDR3 residues: CAISLAAGSDTEAFF. CDR3 in DNA: TGTGCCATCAGTTTGGCCGCTGGCAGCGACACTGAAGCTTTCTTT.

This sequence joins TRBV19 and TRBJ1-1, with D possibly being TRBD1 (5 bases). V lost 3 bases, J lost 0 bases, and 14 bases lay in between. The germline V gene has CDR1 LNHDA and CDR2 SQIVND (reference sequence). The CDR3 consists of 16 residues. The CDR3 nucleotides read TGTGCCAGTAGTATGGGGACCCGGGGGATGAACACTGAAGCTTTCTTT. This translates into CASSMGTRGMNTEAFF.

The genes are TRBV5-1 and TRBJ2-1; D is undetermined. Trimming left V 4 bases short and J 7 bases short, with 9 bases between. CDR3 size: 12 residues. Germline V CDR1 and CDR2: SGHRS, YFSETQ. This CDR3 reads CASSPTWNEQFF. The CDR3 nucleotides read TGCGCCAGCAGCCCCACATGGAATGAGCAGTTCTTC.

The sample holds one count of this clone. The chain employs TRBV5-6 and TRBJ2-3; 9 bases are a match to TRBD1. The junction had 7 bases not matched to a gene; V was cut back by 4 bases and J by 4 bases. Germline V gene data show CDR1 as SGHDT and CDR2 as YYEEEE. The CDR3 contains 15 residues. As DNA, the CDR3 is TGTGCCAGCAGCAGTACAGGGGGCATAGCAGATACGCAGTATTTT. It yields the protein CASSSTGGIADTQYF.

This chain connects TRBV18 to TRBJ1-6; 7 bases fit TRBD1. Trimming removed 6 bases from V and 5 bases from J; junction bases left unmatched: 4. CDR1 is KGHSH, CDR2 LQKENI, per germline. The CDR3 totals 14 residues. Written as DNA, the CDR3 is TGTGCCAGCTCTCGGGACAGCGATAATTCACCCCTCCACTTT. Translation: CASSRDSDNSPLHF.

This clone has just one count. The sample carries other DNA sequences with the same CDR3. The CDR3 region has the DNA TGTGCCAGCAGCTTATCAGGGGTTGGCAATCAGCCCCAGCATTTT. It yields the protein CASSLSGVGNQPQHF. The rearrangement uses TRBV7-2 and TRBJ1-5, with D possibly TRBD1 on 6 matching bases. This CDR3 comprises 15 residues. Per germline, CDR1 SGHTA and CDR2 FQGNSA. Trimming left V 2 bases short and J 2 bases short, with 10 bases between. The variable domain in full, with the rest retrieved from reference TRBV7-2 and TRBJ1-5, is GAGVSQSPSNKVTEKGKDVELRCDPISGHTALYWYRQSLGQGLEFLIYFQGNSAPDKSGLPSDRFSAERTGGSVSTLTIQRTQQEDSAVYLCASSLSGVGNQPQHFGDGTRLSIL.

This clone was picked up one time. The chain is built from TRBV7-2 and TRBJ1-1; 7 bases line up with TRBD1. The CDR3 length is 14 residues. Germline V gene lookup returns CDR1 SGHTA and CDR2 FQGNSA. V gave up 5 bases and J gave up 11 bases; unmatched junction bases: 14. As DNA, the CDR3 is TGTGCCAGCAGCCTAAGAAGGGGGCAGGGGACGGCTTTCTTT. It encodes CASSLRRGQGTAFF.

The chain links TRBV28 to TRBJ1-4; no firm D call. The CDR3 runs 14 residues. The germline gives CDR1 MDHEN, CDR2 SYDVKM. V lost 3 bases, J lost 8 bases, and 13 bases lay in between. CDR3 sequence (DNA): TGTGCCAGCAGTTTGTTCGGGGTAGGGGAAAAACTGTTTTTT. Translated: CASSLFGVGEKLFF.

The V and J genes are TRBV28 and TRBJ2-1; TRBD2 might be the D (6 bases). The CDR3 contains 10 residues. Germline V lookup: CDR1 MDHEN, CDR2 SYDVKM. V lost 7 bases to trimming and J lost 13 bases, with 11 bases between them. The CDR3 here is CASTGVQQFF. CDR3 sequence (DNA): TGTGCCAGCACGGGGGTTCAACAGTTCTTC.

This chain uses TRBV6-1 with TRBJ2-3; the match to TRBD2 covers 9 bases. The junction had 16 bases not matched to a gene; V was cut back by 0 bases and J by 0 bases. CDR3 length equals 21 residues. The V gene's germline CDR1 is MNHNS and CDR2 SASEGT. The CDR3 here is CASSEARLGISSGDSTDTQYF. The DNA for the CDR3 is TGTGCCAGCAGTGAAGCTCGGCTCGGTATTTCTAGCGGGGATAGCACAGATACGCAGTATTTT.

This chain uses TRBV5-1 with TRBJ2-2; TRBD1 aligns across 8 bases. The CDR3 runs 14 residues. V lost 0 bases, J lost 7 bases, and 2 bases stayed unmatched. Per germline, CDR1 SGHRS and CDR2 YFSETQ. The CDR3 here is CASSLDRGDGELFF. CDR3 in DNA: TGCGCCAGCAGCTTGGACAGGGGGGACGGGGAGCTGTTTTTT.

This clone has only one observation. The chain links TRBV28 to TRBJ1-5; the D gene is possibly TRBD1 (5 bases). Per germline, CDR1 MDHEN and CDR2 SYDVKM. V was shortened by 3 bases and J by 3 bases, with 9 bases between the two germline ends. There are 14 residues in the CDR3. The CDR3 reads CASSLPGNNQPQHF. The CDR3 DNA is TGTGCCAGCAGTTTGCCAGGGAACAATCAGCCCCAGCATTTT.

This clone has more than one count but fewer than ten. This rearrangement joins TRBV27 to TRBJ2-6; TRBD1 matches 10 bases. Germline CDR1 MNHEY, CDR2 SMNVEV (reference sequence). V gave up 2 bases and J gave up 0 bases; unmatched junction bases: 16. CDR3 length: 22 residues. CDR3 nucleotides: TGTGCCAGCAGTTTAATCCCGCCGGGACAGGGGTTTCCTGACTCTGGGGCCAACGTCCTGACTTTC. This sequence encodes CASSLIPPGQGFPDSGANVLTF.

The V and J genes are TRBV30 and TRBJ2-2; D may be TRBD2 (6 bases). The CDR3 is 14 residues long. Germline-derived CDR1 and CDR2 are GTSNPN and SVGIG (reference sequence). The V and J ends lost 0 bases and 4 bases respectively, with 9 bases between them. The CDR3 region has the DNA TGTGCCTGGAGTGTTGGAGGGGTCACCGGGGAGCTGTTTTTT. Amino acid sequence: CAWSVGGVTGELFF.

This chain uses TRBV27 with TRBJ2-2; D might be TRBD1 (6 bases). Germline V gives CDR1 MNHEY, CDR2 SMNVEV (reference sequence). The CDR3 has 13 residues. Trimming removed 3 bases at V and 6 bases at J, with 8 bases between. The CDR3 region is CASSFSGAGELFF. CDR3 DNA sequence: TGTGCCAGCAGTTTCTCAGGGGCCGGGGAGCTGTTTTTT.

This chain uses TRBV6-1 with TRBJ1-2; D is unresolved. Trimming removed 3 bases from V and 1 base from J, with 6 bases in between. This CDR3 has 13 amino acids. Germline CDR1 reads MNHNS; CDR2 reads SASEGT. The CDR3 DNA sequence: TGTGCCAGCAGTGAGGCCCGTAACTATGGCTACACCTTC. As protein: CASSEARNYGYTF.

J is TRBJ1-5 and V is TRBV5-1; no clear D. The length of the CDR3 is 14 residues. From germline, CDR1 is SGHRS and CDR2 YFSETQ. V was clipped by 4 bases and J by 5 bases, with 13 bases between them. In DNA form, the CDR3 reads TGCGCCAGCAGCCCGGGAGGCGGGGATCAGCCCCAGCATTTT. This sequence encodes CASSPGGGDQPQHF. Filled out from reference TRBV5-1 and TRBJ1-5, the complete variable domain reads KAGVTQTPRYLIKTRGQQVTLSCSPISGHRSVSWYQQTPGQGLQFLFEYFSETQRNKGNFPGRFSGRQFSNSRSEMNVSTLELGDSALYLCASSPGGGDQPQHFGDGTRLSIL.